There are a few counts of the clone carrying this T cell receptor beta chain. Its antigen is undetermined. V lost 4 bases, J lost 11 bases, and 9 bases stayed unmatched. The length of the CDR3 is 14 residues. Germline values: CDR1 SGHRS, CDR2 YFSETQ. The data belong to a study of cytomegalovirus exposure and HLA in healthy donors. Study-wide points: Prior analysis indicated that the majority of TCR beta V segments exhibited productivity approximately 87% or approximately 30% of the time. In a later analysis, TCR beta V- and J-gene trimming showed a link to a missense DCLRE1C variant. Prediction of most subjects' HLA-A and HLA-B alleles by TCR beta sequences was reportedly accurate. Sequencing depth roughly uniform across donors was assumed in presence/absence analyses.

Vbeta (60) and Jbeta (13) primers were used in the PCR. Method: immunoSEQ multiplex PCR; TCRdb's copy keeps in-frame clones and lacks some. This table has around 100,000 clones, roughly three quarters appearing once. The clonotype originates from a woman between 18 and 29 years old in good health and CMV-seropositive. This rearrangement joins TRBV5-1 to TRBJ1-1, with TRBD1 identical over 12 bases. The material sequenced was PBMCs. DNA for the CDR3: TGCGCCAGCAGCCTGGGACAGGGGGCTTTTGGGGCTTTCTTT. It specifies CASSLGQGAFGAFF.